This TCR beta chain was obtained from a study of T-cell memory formation after mild COVID-19. About the research overall: Most TCR clusters belonged to a single donor. Findings and limits, study-wide: Researchers found some responding clones in pre-infection memory, a sign that cross-reactive memory joined. Chiefly within CM and EM were the contracting CD4+ clones; CD8+ ones were within EMRA.

Constant-segment-primed 5'RACE gave TCR alpha and TCR beta cDNA libraries with sample barcodes and UMIs. TCRdb re-called the 5' RACE reads through MiXCR, storing one row per CDR3 protein. The top ten hold roughly 15% of the sample, which has roughly 150,000 distinct CDR3 sequences, around 15% seen once. About this clonotype: Antigen: not known.

This receptor was obtained from an adult woman who had mild COVID-19 (a few samples of this study predate the infection). Cell type and time point are not known. The sequenced sample was PBMCs or a T cell subset sorted from them (not recorded which).

The CDR3 sequence: CASGANEQFF. The CDR3 nucleotides are TGTGCCAGCGGCGCCAATGAGCAGTTCTTC. The chain uses TRBV6-2 or TRBV6-3 and TRBJ2-1, with D hard to call. Trimming removed 8 bases from V and 6 bases from J, with 5 bases in between. The CDR3 sequence is 10 residues long. Germline CDR1 reads MNHEY; CDR2 reads SVGEGT.